These T cell receptor beta chains were read from a single sample in a study of blood T cell repertoires in COVID-19. Repertoires were generated with immunoSEQ multiplex PCR, while TCRdb's copy carries only in-frame clones and drops some. The data contain some 530,000 clones, 70% to 90% of them singletons. The sample consisted of peripheral blood. These receptors were collected from a human donor in a cohort sampled during active COVID-19. CDR3s include the opening cysteine and the closing phenylalanine or tryptophan. Each record gives: D gene, J gene, V gene, clone size, CDR3 protein, CDR3 DNA. A D gene is named only where the DNA matches it firmly. Only some rows state a clone size, as once, few, many or a class for expanded clones.

>TRBD2|TRBJ2-7|TRBV7-2|.
CASSPISGSASYEQYF
TGTGCCAGCAGCCCCATTAGCGGGAGCGCCTCGTACGAGCAGTACTTC
>TRBD2|TRBJ2-3|TRBV9|.
CASSVRGREGTMRTDTQYF
TGTGCCAGCAGCGTAAGAGGGCGGGAGGGGACTATGCGCACAGATACGCAGTATTTT
>.|TRBJ2-5|TRBV6-5|.
CASSPYTGEETQYF
TGTGCCAGCAGCCCGTACACGGGGGAAGAGACCCAGTACTTC
>.|TRBJ2-4|TRBV5-5|.
CASSLWGVLETKNIQYF
TGTGCCAGCAGCTTGTGGGGGGTATTGGAGACCAAAAACATTCAGTACTTC
>TRBD1|TRBJ2-2|TRBV9|few
CASSVRQGNTGELFF
TGTGCCAGCAGCGTTCGACAGGGGAACACCGGGGAGCTGTTTTTT
>.|TRBJ2-6|TRBV21-1|once
CARGVGQEFPGANVLTF
TGTGCCAGAGGCGTTGGACAAGAATTCCCTGGGGCCAACGTCCTGACTTTC
>.|TRBJ2-1|TRBV1|.
CTSSQDGASGSRRNEQFF
TGCACCAGCAGCCAAGATGGGGCTAGCGGGAGTAGACGGAATGAGCAGTTCTTC
>.|TRBJ1-1|TRBV19|.
CATKRLGTEAFF
TGTGCCACTAAACGCCTCGGGACTGAAGCTTTCTTT
>.|TRBJ2-1|TRBV30|.
CAWRPGHKAYNEQFF
TGTGCCTGGAGACCTGGACACAAAGCATACAATGAGCAGTTCTTC
>TRBD1|TRBJ2-3|TRBV6-4|.
CASSDSGQTPDTQYF
TGTGCCAGCAGTGACTCGGGACAGACCCCAGATACGCAGTATTTT
>.|TRBJ1-2|TRBV28|.
CAAGQVANYGYTF
TGTGCAGCGGGTCAGGTAGCTAACTATGGCTACACCTTC
>.|TRBJ1-1|TRBV7-9|.
CASSFRFGTEAFF
TGTGCCAGCAGCTTCCGATTCGGGACTGAAGCTTTCTTT
>TRBD2|TRBJ2-7|TRBV9|.
CASSVASVAGVSEQYF
TGTGCCAGCAGCGTAGCTTCGGTAGCGGGAGTCTCGGAGCAGTACTTC
>TRBD1|TRBJ2-3|TRBV19|.
CATTGGPTYTQYF
TGTGCCACAACAGGGGGACCCACATATACGCAGTATTTT
>TRBD1|TRBJ2-1|TRBV6-1|.
CASSDPGTGISYNEQFF
TGTGCCAGCAGTGATCCCGGGACAGGGATCAGTTACAATGAGCAGTTCTTC
>TRBD2|TRBJ2-3|TRBV9|once
CASSVTASGRADTQYF
TGTGCCAGCAGCGTAACGGCTAGCGGTAGGGCAGATACGCAGTATTTT
>TRBD1|TRBJ1-2|TRBV30|many
CAWSVPGGHYGYTF
TGTGCCTGGAGTGTACCAGGGGGACACTATGGCTACACCTTC
>TRBD1|TRBJ2-1|TRBV5-1|.
CASSLVGTGVNEQFF
TGCGCCAGCAGCTTGGTGGGGACAGGGGTGAATGAGCAGTTCTTC
>.|TRBJ1-1|TRBV21-1|few
CASTNEAFF
TGTGCCAGTACAAATGAAGCTTTCTTT
>.|TRBJ1-4|TRBV28|.
CASSLRRTYYTYEKLFF
TGTGCCAGCAGTTTAAGGCGTACCTACTACACTTATGAAAAACTGTTTTTT
>TRBD2|TRBJ2-3|TRBV5-8|.
CASSWGGLTSGTDTQYF
TGTGCCAGCAGCTGGGGGGGGTTGACTAGCGGGACGGATACGCAGTATTTT
>TRBD1|TRBJ2-3|TRBV19|once
CASSMDRGRTDTQYF
TGTGCCAGTAGTATGGACAGGGGCAGGACAGATACGCAGTATTTT
>.|TRBJ1-1|TRBV30|.
CACAAMNTEAFF
TGTGCCTGTGCCGCTATGAACACTGAAGCTTTCTTT
>TRBD2|TRBJ2-3|TRBV6-1|once
CASSETSARSDTQYF
TGTGCCAGCAGTGAGACTAGCGCCCGATCAGATACGCAGTATTTT
>TRBD1|TRBJ2-7|TRBV6-5|.
CASSLGGTGSYEQYF
TGTGCCAGCAGTCTAGGGGGCACAGGTTCCTACGAGCAGTACTTC
>.|TRBJ2-5|TRBV18|.
CASSLGQETQYF
TGTGCCAGCTCCCTAGGACAAGAGACCCAGTACTTC
>TRBD2|TRBJ2-2|TRBV19|.
CASSIDAQGGAGRNTGELFF
TGTGCCAGTAGTATAGATGCGCAGGGAGGAGCGGGAAGGAACACCGGGGAGCTGTTTTTT
>.|TRBJ2-3|TRBV12-5|once
CASGPFPGTQYF
TGTGCTAGTGGTCCCTTTCCCGGTACGCAGTATTTT
>TRBD2|TRBJ2-5|TRBV5-1|.
CASSLVVAGGWKTQYF
TGCGCCAGCAGCTTGGTGGTAGCGGGAGGATGGAAGACCCAGTACTTC
>TRBD1|TRBJ2-2|TRBV19|.
CASSIRGTGGTGELFF
TGTGCCAGTAGTATAAGGGGGACAGGGGGGACCGGGGAGCTGTTTTTT
>TRBD2|TRBJ2-3|TRBV29-1|.
CSVVSGTDTQYF
TGCAGCGTTGTTAGCGGGACAGATACGCAGTATTTT
>TRBD2|TRBJ2-1|TRBV9|.
CASSPNPGTSGYNEQFF
TGTGCCAGCAGCCCGAACCCCGGGACTAGCGGCTACAATGAGCAGTTCTTC
>.|TRBJ1-4|TRBV7-2|few
CASSLRYREKLFF
TGTGCCAGCAGCTTGAGGTATAGGGAAAAACTGTTTTTT
>.|TRBJ2-7|TRBV5-6|.
CASSSGDREQYF
TGTGCCAGCAGCTCGGGGGATCGCGAGCAGTACTTC
>.|TRBJ1-2|TRBV14|.
CASSYNREYGYGYTF
TGTGCCAGCAGCTATAACAGGGAATACGGCTATGGCTACACCTTC
>.|TRBJ1-5|TRBV7-9|.
CASSSQVNQPQHF
TGTGCCAGCAGTTCACAGGTCAATCAGCCCCAGCATTTT
>.|TRBJ2-7|TRBV7-9|.
CASSLDEGSYEQYF
TGTGCCAGCAGCTTAGACGAGGGCTCCTACGAGCAGTACTTC
>.|TRBJ2-1|TRBV9|.
CASSVADRSSTYNEQFF
TGTGCCAGCAGCGTCGCTGACAGGTCCTCAACCTACAATGAGCAGTTCTTC
>.|TRBJ2-5|TRBV11-2|.
CASSLPGSETQYF
TGTGCCAGCAGCTTACCAGGGTCTGAGACCCAGTACTTC
>TRBD1|TRBJ1-2|TRBV28|.
CASLTGGGYGYTF
TGTGCCAGCTTGACAGGGGGGGGCTATGGCTACACCTTC
>.|TRBJ1-2|TRBV5-8|.
CASSRGSYGYTF
TGTGCCAGCAGCCGGGGGAGCTATGGCTACACCTTC
>TRBD2|TRBJ2-3|TRBV5-1|once
CASSKLAGTTDTQYF
TGCGCCAGCAGCAAATTAGCGGGAACCACAGATACGCAGTATTTT
>TRBD1|TRBJ2-5|TRBV15|.
CATSTPSDRQETQYF
TGTGCCACCAGCACCCCCTCGGACAGGCAAGAGACCCAGTACTTC
>TRBD2|TRBJ2-1|TRBV2|.
CASSSEPIAGGPIVPYNEQFF
TGTGCCAGCAGTTCCGAACCTATAGCGGGAGGGCCGATCGTCCCCTACAATGAGCAGTTCTTC
>TRBD2|TRBJ2-1|TRBV5-8|.
CASSSRSGSTPYNEQFF
TGTGCCAGCAGCTCCCGCAGCGGGAGCACCCCCTACAATGAGCAGTTCTTC
>TRBD2|TRBJ2-2|TRBV19|once
CASSPFSPGGGELFF
TGTGCCAGTAGTCCGTTTTCCCCGGGGGGCGGGGAGCTGTTTTTT
>.|TRBJ1-5|TRBV11-2|.
CASSLRSGQPQHF
TGTGCCAGCAGCTTAAGGTCGGGTCAGCCCCAGCATTTT
>.|TRBJ1-1|TRBV6-5|.
CASARGAGTEAFF
TGTGCCAGCGCACGGGGGGCCGGGACTGAAGCTTTCTTT
>.|TRBJ1-3|TRBV7-9|.
CASSLAGRGNGNTIYF
TGTGCCAGCAGCTTAGCTGGGAGGGGGAATGGAAACACCATATATTTT
>.|TRBJ2-7|TRBV4-1|.
CASSQGDGRGSYEQYF
TGCGCCAGCAGCCAAGGCGACGGGAGAGGCTCCTACGAGCAGTACTTC
>.|TRBJ2-7|TRBV4-1|.
CASSQDPLYEQYF
TGCGCCAGCAGCCAAGACCCACTTTACGAGCAGTACTTC
>.|TRBJ1-1|TRBV19|.
CASLGRGRNTEAFF
TGTGCCTCTCTCGGCCGGGGAAGGAACACTGAAGCTTTCTTT
>TRBD1|TRBJ1-2|TRBV19|.
CASSTRQGNYGYTF
TGTGCCAGTAGTACCCGACAGGGCAACTATGGCTACACCTTC